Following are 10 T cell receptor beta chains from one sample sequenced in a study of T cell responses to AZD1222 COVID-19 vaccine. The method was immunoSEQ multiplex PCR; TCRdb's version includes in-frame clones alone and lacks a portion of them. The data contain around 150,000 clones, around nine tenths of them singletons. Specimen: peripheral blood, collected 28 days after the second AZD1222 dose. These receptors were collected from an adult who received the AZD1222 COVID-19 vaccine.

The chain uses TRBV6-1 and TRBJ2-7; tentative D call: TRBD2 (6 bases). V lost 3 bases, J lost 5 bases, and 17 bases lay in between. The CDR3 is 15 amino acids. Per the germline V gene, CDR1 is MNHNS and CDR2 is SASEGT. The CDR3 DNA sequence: TGTGCCAGCAGTGAGGAGGGACTGAGGATCAACGAGCAGTACTTC. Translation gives CASSEEGLRINEQYF.

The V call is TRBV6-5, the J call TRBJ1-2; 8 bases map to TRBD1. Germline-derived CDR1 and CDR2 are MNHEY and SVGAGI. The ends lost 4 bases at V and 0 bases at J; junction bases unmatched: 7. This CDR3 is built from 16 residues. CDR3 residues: CASSSQGQDSNYGYTF. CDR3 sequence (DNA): TGTGCCAGCAGTTCTCAGGGACAGGACTCTAACTATGGCTACACCTTC.

DNA of the CDR3: TGTGCCAGCAGCTTCCCGAGCGGGGTCACAGATACGCAGTATTTT. It encodes CASSFPSGVTDTQYF. V gene TRBV7-9 combines with J gene TRBJ2-3; 7 positions match TRBD2. Germline CDR1 reads SEHNR; CDR2 reads FQNEAQ (reference sequence). The CDR3 has 15 amino acids. The trim removed 3 bases at V and 2 bases at J, leaving 5 bases unmatched.

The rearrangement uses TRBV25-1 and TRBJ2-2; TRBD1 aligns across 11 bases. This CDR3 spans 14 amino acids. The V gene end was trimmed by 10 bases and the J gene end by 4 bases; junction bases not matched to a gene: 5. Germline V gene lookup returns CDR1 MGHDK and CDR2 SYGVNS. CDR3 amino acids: CATSGTGGTGELFF. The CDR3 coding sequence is TGTGCCACCTCCGGGACAGGGGGCACCGGGGAGCTGTTTTTT.

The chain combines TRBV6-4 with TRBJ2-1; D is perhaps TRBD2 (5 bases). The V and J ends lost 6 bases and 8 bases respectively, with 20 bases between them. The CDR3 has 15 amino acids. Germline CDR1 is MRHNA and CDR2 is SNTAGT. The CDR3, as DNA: TGTGCCAGCAGCTCTCAAGCGGTGGGGAGCGATGAGCAGTTCTTC. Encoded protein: CASSSQAVGSDEQFF.

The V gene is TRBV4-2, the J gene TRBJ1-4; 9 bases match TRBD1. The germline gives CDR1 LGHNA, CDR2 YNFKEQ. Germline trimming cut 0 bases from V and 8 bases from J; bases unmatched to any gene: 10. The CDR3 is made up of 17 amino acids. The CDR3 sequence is CASSQDLTDRGGEKLFF. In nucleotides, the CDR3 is TGTGCCAGCAGCCAAGATCTTACGGACAGGGGAGGCGAAAAACTGTTTTTT.

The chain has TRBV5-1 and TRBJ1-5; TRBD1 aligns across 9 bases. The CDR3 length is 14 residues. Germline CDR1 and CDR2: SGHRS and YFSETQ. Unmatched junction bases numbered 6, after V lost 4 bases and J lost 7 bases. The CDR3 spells CASSGQTGGQPQHF. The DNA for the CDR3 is TGCGCCAGCAGCGGCCAGACAGGGGGGCAGCCCCAGCATTTT.

The CDR3 sequence is CASSLGSGLEQYF. The CDR3 coding sequence is TGTGCCAGCAGCTTGGGTTCGGGGCTCGAGCAGTACTTC. The V and J genes are TRBV5-6 and TRBJ2-7; the D gene could be TRBD1 or TRBD2 (5 bases each). The CDR3 is 13 amino acids. The germline V gene has CDR1 SGHDT and CDR2 YYEEEE. The V end lost 0 bases, the J end lost 6 bases, and 10 bases lay between the germline ends.

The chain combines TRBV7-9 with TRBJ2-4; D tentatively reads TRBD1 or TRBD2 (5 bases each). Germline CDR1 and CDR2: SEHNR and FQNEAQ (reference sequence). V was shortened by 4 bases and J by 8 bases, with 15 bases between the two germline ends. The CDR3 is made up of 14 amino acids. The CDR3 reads CASSWTGPIDIQYF. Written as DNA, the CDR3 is TGTGCCAGCAGCTGGACGGGACCCATAGACATTCAGTACTTC.

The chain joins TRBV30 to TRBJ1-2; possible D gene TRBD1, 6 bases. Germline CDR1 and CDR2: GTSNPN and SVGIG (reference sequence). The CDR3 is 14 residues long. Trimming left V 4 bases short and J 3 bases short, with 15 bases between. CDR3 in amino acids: CAWTRQARDYGYTF. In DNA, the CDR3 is TGTGCCTGGACCCGACAGGCGAGGGACTATGGCTACACCTTC.